This is a list of T cell receptor beta chains from one sample in a study of cytomegalovirus exposure and HLA in healthy donors. Sequencing used immunoSEQ multiplex PCR; TCRdb keeps in-frame clones, though not all of them. The sample lists roughly 170,000 clones, about 80% occurring once. The specimen was PBMCs. The receptor source for this set is a boy between 10 and 17 years old in good health and CMV-seronegative. The CDR3 runs from the conserved cysteine through the conserved F or W. The D gene is left open where the match is weak. Clone size, where shown, is once, few, many, or a class for clones that have expanded.

cdr3_nt: TGCGCCAGCTCGACTTCGAAAAGCCACTATGGCTACACCTTC
cdr3_aa: CASSTSKSHYGYTF
clone_size: .
v_call: TRBV4-3
j_call: TRBJ1-2
d_call: .

cdr3_nt: TGCGCCAGCAGCCGAAGCCCCGGGACAGGGAACGTCGATGGCTACACCTTC
cdr3_aa: CASSRSPGTGNVDGYTF
clone_size: .
v_call: TRBV4-3
j_call: TRBJ1-2
d_call: TRBD1

cdr3_nt: TGCGCCAGCAGCTTGGGTTCGGGGGGTGTCGAAGCTTTCTTT
cdr3_aa: CASSLGSGGVEAFF
clone_size: few
v_call: TRBV5-1
j_call: TRBJ1-1
d_call: .

cdr3_nt: TGTGCCAGCAGACCCAGGGGGGACTTGACCGGGGAGCTGTTTTTT
cdr3_aa: CASRPRGDLTGELFF
clone_size: once
v_call: TRBV9
j_call: TRBJ2-2
d_call: .

cdr3_nt: TGTGCCAGCAGATTAGACGGGAGCTCTGGAAACACCATATATTTT
cdr3_aa: CASRLDGSSGNTIYF
clone_size: few
v_call: TRBV7-6
j_call: TRBJ1-3
d_call: .

cdr3_nt: TGTGCCAGCAGCCCGGTGTTCGCCGCTGCGAACACTGAAGCTTTCTTT
cdr3_aa: CASSPVFAAANTEAFF
clone_size: .
v_call: TRBV4-2
j_call: TRBJ1-1
d_call: .

cdr3_nt: TGTGCCAGCAGCTTAGACGGCACTAGCGGGAGGGCCCGGGAGCAGTTCTTC
cdr3_aa: CASSLDGTSGRAREQFF
clone_size: .
v_call: TRBV5-8
j_call: TRBJ2-1
d_call: TRBD2

cdr3_nt: TGTGCCAGCAATGCCCAAAGAGGGGGTACATATGGCTACACCTTC
cdr3_aa: CASNAQRGGTYGYTF
clone_size: .
v_call: TRBV2
j_call: TRBJ1-2
d_call: .

cdr3_nt: TGCGCCAGCAGCCAAAGGGGCGGGAGGGGTCCCTACAATGAGCAGTTCTTC
cdr3_aa: CASSQRGGRGPYNEQFF
clone_size: .
v_call: TRBV4-3
j_call: TRBJ2-1
d_call: TRBD2

cdr3_nt: TGTGCCTGGAACAGGGAGGGTGGCTACACCTTC
cdr3_aa: CAWNREGGYTF
clone_size: .
v_call: TRBV30
j_call: TRBJ1-2
d_call: .

cdr3_nt: TGTGCCAGCAGTTTTGGGTGGGCGGGGGAGCTGTTTTTT
cdr3_aa: CASSFGWAGELFF
clone_size: .
v_call: TRBV27
j_call: TRBJ2-2
d_call: .

cdr3_nt: TGTGCCAGCAGTGAAGGCGGGGAGGACACTGAAGCTTTCTTT
cdr3_aa: CASSEGGEDTEAFF
clone_size: .
v_call: TRBV6-4
j_call: TRBJ1-1
d_call: .

cdr3_nt: TGTGCCAGCAGTGAAGTTTATGGCAGGGGAAACACTGAAGCTTTCTTT
cdr3_aa: CASSEVYGRGNTEAFF
clone_size: .
v_call: TRBV6-1
j_call: TRBJ1-1
d_call: .

cdr3_nt: TGTGCCAGCAGCGTAGAGGGGGGGGCTCTCTATGGCTACACCTTC
cdr3_aa: CASSVEGGALYGYTF
clone_size: .
v_call: TRBV9
j_call: TRBJ1-2
d_call: .

cdr3_nt: TGTGCCAGCAGAGGACAGGGAGGGGGCTACACCTTC
cdr3_aa: CASRGQGGGYTF
clone_size: .
v_call: TRBV2
j_call: TRBJ1-2
d_call: TRBD1

cdr3_nt: TGTGCCAGCAGCGTAGGGGTGGGGACAGGGGAATTCTACGGCTACACCTTC
cdr3_aa: CASSVGVGTGEFYGYTF
clone_size: .
v_call: TRBV9
j_call: TRBJ1-2
d_call: TRBD1

cdr3_nt: TGTGCCAGCAGGATCGAGACAGGGTCGAACGAGCAGTACTTC
cdr3_aa: CASRIETGSNEQYF
clone_size: .
v_call: TRBV2
j_call: TRBJ2-7
d_call: TRBD1

cdr3_nt: TGTGCCAGCAGTCGACCGGGTCTAAATGAAAAACTGTTTTTT
cdr3_aa: CASSRPGLNEKLFF
clone_size: few
v_call: TRBV7-9
j_call: TRBJ1-4
d_call: .

cdr3_nt: TGTGCCAGCAGCTTAGCCGGGGGGACCTCCGATGGCTACACCTTC
cdr3_aa: CASSLAGGTSDGYTF
clone_size: .
v_call: TRBV7-9
j_call: TRBJ1-2
d_call: .

cdr3_nt: TGTGCCAGCAGCTTACTAGCGGGGCACAATGAGCAGTTCTTC
cdr3_aa: CASSLLAGHNEQFF
clone_size: .
v_call: TRBV5-4
j_call: TRBJ2-1
d_call: TRBD2

cdr3_nt: TGTGCCAGCAGTGTCCTAGCGGGAGGGAATGAGCAGTTCTTC
cdr3_aa: CASSVLAGGNEQFF
clone_size: .
v_call: TRBV6-4
j_call: TRBJ2-1
d_call: TRBD2

cdr3_nt: TGTGCCAGCAGCTCAGATCAGGGCACGGATGGCTACACCTTC
cdr3_aa: CASSSDQGTDGYTF
clone_size: .
v_call: TRBV7-8
j_call: TRBJ1-2
d_call: .

cdr3_nt: TGTGCCAGCAGTGCCTACAGGGGGCTGCCTGGCTACACCTTC
cdr3_aa: CASSAYRGLPGYTF
clone_size: .
v_call: TRBV2
j_call: TRBJ1-2
d_call: TRBD1

cdr3_nt: TGTGCCAGCAGCTTAGGCCAGGACAGGAGCACAGATACGCAGTATTTT
cdr3_aa: CASSLGQDRSTDTQYF
clone_size: .
v_call: TRBV7-6
j_call: TRBJ2-3
d_call: TRBD1

cdr3_nt: TGTGCCAGCAGCTTAGACCCGGACTTTGGGCCCCAGCATTTT
cdr3_aa: CASSLDPDFGPQHF
clone_size: few
v_call: TRBV7-8
j_call: TRBJ1-5
d_call: .

cdr3_nt: TGTGCCAGCAGACCCCGGGACAGGTTTACCGGGGCCAACGTCCTGACTTTC
cdr3_aa: CASRPRDRFTGANVLTF
clone_size: .
v_call: TRBV7-8
j_call: TRBJ2-6
d_call: TRBD1

cdr3_nt: TGTGCCTGGAGCCCGGGACAGACGAATTCACCCCTCCACTTT
cdr3_aa: CAWSPGQTNSPLHF
clone_size: .
v_call: TRBV30
j_call: TRBJ1-6
d_call: TRBD1

cdr3_nt: TGTGCCAGCAGCGCCCGACCGGGGGATACGCAGTATTTT
cdr3_aa: CASSARPGDTQYF
clone_size: once
v_call: TRBV7-2
j_call: TRBJ2-3
d_call: .

cdr3_nt: TGTGCCAGCAGCTCCAGATCCGGGACTAGCGGGGGATTAAAGCAGTTCTTC
cdr3_aa: CASSSRSGTSGGLKQFF
clone_size: .
v_call: TRBV9
j_call: TRBJ2-1
d_call: TRBD2

cdr3_nt: TGTGCCAACAGCGACAGCGCCTCTGGAAACACCATATATTTT
cdr3_aa: CANSDSASGNTIYF
clone_size: .
v_call: TRBV5-6
j_call: TRBJ1-3
d_call: .

cdr3_nt: TGTGCCAGCTCACCCCAGGGAAGTCAGCCCCAGCATTTT
cdr3_aa: CASSPQGSQPQHF
clone_size: .
v_call: TRBV18
j_call: TRBJ1-5
d_call: .